This T cell receptor beta chain appears in the sequencing data of a study of blood T cell repertoires in COVID-19. Study overall: Samples taken during acute and convalescent COVID-19 were collected in the United States, Italy and Spain. T cells, B-cell-depleted T cells, or PBMCs supplied cDNA or gDNA.

Authors' data handling: It was from reference gene primer amplification that nucleated cell counts were estimated. Libraries were prepared by immunoSEQ multiplex PCR; TCRdb keeps only in-frame clonotypes and omits some of them. V, J and clone size reflect that table, while D and trimming were determined from the DNA. Here the sample spans about 140,000 clones, 80% to 85% being singletons. The germline CDR1 and CDR2 sequences are SQVTM and ANQGSEA. The J segment lost 4 bases and the V segment lost 4 bases, leaving 20 bases of the junction unmatched. The length of the CDR3 is 18 residues. The sequence was obtained from a woman aged 60-75 years with acute or convalescent COVID-19. The V and J genes are TRBV29-1 and TRBJ2-7, with TRBD2 identical over 9 bases. Sequencing input: peripheral blood. The CDR3 loop is CSVGSMASGKVGGYEQYF. The CDR3 DNA reads as TGCAGCGTTGGTAGTATGGCTAGCGGGAAAGTAGGAGGGTACGAGCAGTACTTC.